This T cell receptor (beta chain) is drawn from a study of response to subunit inactivated influenza vaccine (dated by TCRdb to the late 2010s). In terms of the full investigation: Deep quantitative T cell receptor repertoire profiling was used in the study to track responses to a trivalent subunit inactivated influenza vaccine.

Results and caveats for the whole study, not just this receptor: The authors proposed that each seasonal influenza vaccination may bring in only a limited number of new T cells.

The sample's time point label, decoded: 45 days after influenza vaccine administration. In regard to this clonotype: Its antigen is not yet known. Per-base quality was not reported, and no clone a single base away is much larger than it.

Library preparation employed RT-PCR. The reads were generated on an Illumina HiSeq 2500. TCRdb ran its own pipeline on the public reads, namely fastp trimming at Q25 and MiXCR clone calling, and kept in-frame beta chains. Each entry merges the rows of one CDR3 protein and shows their most common DNA and genes. This sample holds over 400,000 distinct CDR3 sequences; roughly 11% were observed only once. The top ten clones comprise roughly 12% of the sample. Sequences MNHEY (CDR1) and SVGEGT (CDR2) are obtained from the germline V gene. The cysteine opens and the phenylalanine closes a CDR3 of 15 amino acids. Only CDR3 DNA remains: 45 bases, in frame from the first base. V was cut back by 3 bases and J by 4 bases, leaving a gap of 12 bases between them.

The source material was PBMCs from blood, sampled roughly 45 days after vaccination. The chain was built from TRBV6-2 or TRBV6-3 and TRBJ2-2, and the D gene may be TRBD2, 5 bases matching. This clonotype was obtained from a man aged 50 to 59 who received an inactivated influenza vaccine. Donor details come from another sample of the same person, matched by shared clones. The nucleotide sequence reads TGTGCCAGCAGTTATGCTAGCTTCGGCACCGGGGAGCTGTTTTTT. It is translated as CASSYASFGTGELFF.